This T cell receptor beta chain comes out of a study of blood T cell repertoires in COVID-19. Across the whole study: COVID-19 samples collected from the United States, Italy and Spain covered acute and convalescent phases. The cDNA or gDNA used as material had been derived from T cells, B-cell-depleted T cells, or PBMCs.

The authors' processing: Quantification of nucleated cells was approximated via reference gene primer amplification. Using immunoSEQ multiplex PCR, the repertoire was profiled, and TCRdb retains in-frame clones only, with some absent. The D gene and trimming were derived from the DNA, and the V and J assignments and clone size from that table. This sample has hundreds of thousands of clones, with around nine tenths found just once. Participants, 18 to 89 years old, spanned around 25 US areas. V lost 3 bases and J lost 2; bases outside the gene matches: 3. From germline, CDR1 is LNHDA and CDR2 SQIVND (reference sequence). The CDR3 sequence is 14 residues long.

The chain links TRBV19 to TRBJ2-7; TRBD1 aligns across 8 bases. This clonotype originated in a woman in her fifties or sixties with acute COVID-19. The sample taken for sequencing was PBMCs or T cells enriched from blood (not recorded which). The CDR3 is CASSISQGAYEQYF. In DNA form, the CDR3 reads TGTGCCAGTAGTATTTCACAGGGGGCCTACGAGCAGTACTTC. The complete variable domain, with remaining parts taken from reference TRBV19 and TRBJ2-7, reads DGGITQSPKYLFRKEGQNVTLSCEQNLNHDAMYWYRQDPGQGLRLIYYSQIVNDFQKGDIAEGYSVSREKKESFPLTVTSAQKNPTAFYLCASSISQGAYEQYFGPGTRLTVT.